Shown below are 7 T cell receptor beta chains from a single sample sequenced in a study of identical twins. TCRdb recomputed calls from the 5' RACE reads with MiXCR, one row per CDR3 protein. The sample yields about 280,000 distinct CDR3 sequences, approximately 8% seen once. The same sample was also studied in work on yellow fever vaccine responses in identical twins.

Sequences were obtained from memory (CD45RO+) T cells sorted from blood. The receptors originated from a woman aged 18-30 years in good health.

The CDR3 reads CASIKGSGSTEAFF. The CDR3 nucleotides read TGTGCCAGCATAAAAGGATCTGGGAGCACTGAAGCTTTCTTT. The chain recombines TRBV6-1 with TRBJ1-1; D ambiguous. The CDR3 runs to 14 residues. Germline values: CDR1 MNHNS, CDR2 SASEGT. Trimming stripped 7 bases from V and 4 bases from J, with 16 bases between.

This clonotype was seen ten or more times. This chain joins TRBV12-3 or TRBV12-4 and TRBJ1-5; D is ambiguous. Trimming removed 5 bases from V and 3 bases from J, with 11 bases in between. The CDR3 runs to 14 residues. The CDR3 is CASSPPEYNQPQHF. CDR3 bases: TGTGCCAGCAGTCCCCCAGAATACAATCAGCCCCAGCATTTT.

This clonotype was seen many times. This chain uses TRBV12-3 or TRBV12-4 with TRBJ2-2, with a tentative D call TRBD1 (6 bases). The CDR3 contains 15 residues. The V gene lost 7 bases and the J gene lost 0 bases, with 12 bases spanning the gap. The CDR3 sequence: CASKYRETNTGELFF. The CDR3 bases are TGTGCCAGCAAATACAGGGAAACGAACACCGGGGAGCTGTTTTTT.

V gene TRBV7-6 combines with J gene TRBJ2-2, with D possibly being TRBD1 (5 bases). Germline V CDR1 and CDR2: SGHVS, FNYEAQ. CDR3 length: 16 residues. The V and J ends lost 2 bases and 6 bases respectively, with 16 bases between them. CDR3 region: CASSLYGRAVPGELFF. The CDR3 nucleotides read TGTGCCAGCAGCTTATACGGCAGGGCGGTCCCCGGGGAGCTGTTTTTT.

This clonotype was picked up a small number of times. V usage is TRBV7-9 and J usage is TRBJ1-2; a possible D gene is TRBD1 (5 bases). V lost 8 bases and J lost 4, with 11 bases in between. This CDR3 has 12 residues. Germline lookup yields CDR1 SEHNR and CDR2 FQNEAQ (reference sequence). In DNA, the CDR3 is TGTGCCAGCGCCGACAGCCTCTATGGCTACACCTTC. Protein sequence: CASADSLYGYTF.

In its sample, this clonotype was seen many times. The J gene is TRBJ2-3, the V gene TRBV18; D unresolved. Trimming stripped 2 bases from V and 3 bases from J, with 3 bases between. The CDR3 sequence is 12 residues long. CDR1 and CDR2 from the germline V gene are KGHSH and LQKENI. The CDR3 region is CASSPRTDTQYF. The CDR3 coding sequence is TGTGCCAGCTCACCAAGGACAGATACGCAGTATTTT.

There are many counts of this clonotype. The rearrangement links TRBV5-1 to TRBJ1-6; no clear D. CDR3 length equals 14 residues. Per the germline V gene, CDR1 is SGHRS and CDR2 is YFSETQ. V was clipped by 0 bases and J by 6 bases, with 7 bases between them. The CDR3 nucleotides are TGCGCCAGCAGCTTGGAGGGTGTTAATTCACCCCTCCACTTT. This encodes CASSLEGVNSPLHF.